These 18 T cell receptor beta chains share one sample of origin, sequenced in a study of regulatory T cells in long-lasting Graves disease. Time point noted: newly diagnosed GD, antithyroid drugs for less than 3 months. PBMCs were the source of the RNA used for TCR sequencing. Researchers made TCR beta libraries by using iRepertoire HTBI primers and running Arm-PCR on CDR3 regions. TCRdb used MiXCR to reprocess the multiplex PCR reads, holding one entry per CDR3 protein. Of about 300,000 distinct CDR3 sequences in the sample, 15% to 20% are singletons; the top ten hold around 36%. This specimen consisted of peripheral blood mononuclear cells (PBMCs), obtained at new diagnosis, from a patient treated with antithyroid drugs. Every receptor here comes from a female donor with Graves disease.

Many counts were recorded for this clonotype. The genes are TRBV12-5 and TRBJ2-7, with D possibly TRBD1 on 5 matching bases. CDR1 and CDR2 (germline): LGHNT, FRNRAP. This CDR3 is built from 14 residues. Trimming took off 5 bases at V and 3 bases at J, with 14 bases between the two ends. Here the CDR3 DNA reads TGTGCTAGTGGTAACAAGGTGGACAACTACGAGCAGTACTTC. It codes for CASGNKVDNYEQYF.

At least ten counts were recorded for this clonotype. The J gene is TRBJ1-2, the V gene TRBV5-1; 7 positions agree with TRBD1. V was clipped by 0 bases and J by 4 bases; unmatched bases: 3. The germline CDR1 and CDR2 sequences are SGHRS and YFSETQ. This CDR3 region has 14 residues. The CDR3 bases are TGCGCCAGCAGCTTGGGGGACAGCTTCTATGGCTACACCTTC. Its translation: CASSLGDSFYGYTF.

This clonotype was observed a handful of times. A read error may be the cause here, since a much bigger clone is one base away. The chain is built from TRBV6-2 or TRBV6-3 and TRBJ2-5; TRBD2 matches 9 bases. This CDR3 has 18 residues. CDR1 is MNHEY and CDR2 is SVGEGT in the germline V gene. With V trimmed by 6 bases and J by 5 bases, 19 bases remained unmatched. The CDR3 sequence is CASSQGLAGRPSMETQYF. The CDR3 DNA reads TGTGCCAGCAGCCAAGGGCTAGCGGGAAGGCCTAGTATGGAGACCCAGTACTTC.

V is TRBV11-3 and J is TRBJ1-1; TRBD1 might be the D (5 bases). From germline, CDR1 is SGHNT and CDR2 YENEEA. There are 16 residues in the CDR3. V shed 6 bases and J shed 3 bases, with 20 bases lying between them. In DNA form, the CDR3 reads TGTGCCAGCAGTGAAGCCGGTGCAGGGAGGGACACTGAAGCTTTCTTT. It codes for CASSEAGAGRDTEAFF.

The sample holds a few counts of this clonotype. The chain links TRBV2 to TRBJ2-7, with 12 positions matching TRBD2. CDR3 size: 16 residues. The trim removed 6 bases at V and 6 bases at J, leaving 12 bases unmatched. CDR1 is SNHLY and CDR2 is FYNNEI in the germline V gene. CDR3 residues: CASSLLGGTSGFEQYF. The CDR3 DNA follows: TGTGCCAGCAGCCTCTTGGGGGGGACTAGCGGGTTCGAGCAGTACTTC.

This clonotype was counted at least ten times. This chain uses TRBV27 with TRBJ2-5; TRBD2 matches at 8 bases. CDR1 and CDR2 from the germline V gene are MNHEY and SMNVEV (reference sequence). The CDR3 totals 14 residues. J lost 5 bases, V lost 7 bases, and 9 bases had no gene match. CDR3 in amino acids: CASTLGRGRETQYF. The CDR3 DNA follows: TGTGCCAGCACCCTCGGGAGGGGCAGGGAGACCCAGTACTTC.

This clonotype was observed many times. In DNA, the CDR3 is TGTGCCAGCAGTTACAATGCGGGGGTCCGCGAGCAGTACTTC. It translates to CASSYNAGVREQYF. V gene TRBV6-5 combines with J gene TRBJ2-7; 7 nucleotides match TRBD2. Unmatched junction bases numbered 7, after V lost 2 bases and J lost 6 bases. The germline CDR1 and CDR2 sequences are MNHEY and SVGAGI. The CDR3 has 14 residues.

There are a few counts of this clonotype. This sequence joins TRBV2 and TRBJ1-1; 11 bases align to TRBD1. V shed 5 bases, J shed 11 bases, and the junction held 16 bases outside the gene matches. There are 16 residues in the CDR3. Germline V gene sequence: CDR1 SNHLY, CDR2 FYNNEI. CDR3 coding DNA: TGTGCCAGCAGTCCTGCCCCAGGGGACAGGGGGGGCTATGCTTTCTTT. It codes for CASSPAPGDRGGYAFF.

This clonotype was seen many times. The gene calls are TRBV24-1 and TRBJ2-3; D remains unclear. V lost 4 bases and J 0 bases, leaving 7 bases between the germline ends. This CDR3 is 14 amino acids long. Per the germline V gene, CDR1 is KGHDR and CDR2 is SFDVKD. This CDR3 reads CATSEVGSTDTQYF. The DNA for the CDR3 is TGTGCCACCAGTGAAGTAGGTAGCACAGATACGCAGTATTTT.

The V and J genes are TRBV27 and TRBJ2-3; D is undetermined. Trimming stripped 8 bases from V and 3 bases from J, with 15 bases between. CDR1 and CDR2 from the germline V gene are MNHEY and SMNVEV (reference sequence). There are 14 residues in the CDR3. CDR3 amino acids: CASGLRKATDTQYF. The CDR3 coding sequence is TGTGCCAGCGGCTTAAGAAAAGCAACAGATACGCAGTATTTT.

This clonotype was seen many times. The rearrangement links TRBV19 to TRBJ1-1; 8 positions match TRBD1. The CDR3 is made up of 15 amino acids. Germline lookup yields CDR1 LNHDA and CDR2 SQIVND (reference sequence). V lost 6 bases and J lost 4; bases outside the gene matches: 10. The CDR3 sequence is CASSFRTGRSTEAFF. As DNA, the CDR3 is TGTGCCAGTAGCTTCAGGACAGGGAGGAGCACTGAAGCTTTCTTT.

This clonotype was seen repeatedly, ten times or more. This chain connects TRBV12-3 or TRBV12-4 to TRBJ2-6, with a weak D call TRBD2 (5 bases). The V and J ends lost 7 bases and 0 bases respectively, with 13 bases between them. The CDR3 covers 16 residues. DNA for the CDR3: TGTGCCAGCACCGGGGAGCCGGGCTCTGGGGCCAACGTCCTGACTTTC. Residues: CASTGEPGSGANVLTF.

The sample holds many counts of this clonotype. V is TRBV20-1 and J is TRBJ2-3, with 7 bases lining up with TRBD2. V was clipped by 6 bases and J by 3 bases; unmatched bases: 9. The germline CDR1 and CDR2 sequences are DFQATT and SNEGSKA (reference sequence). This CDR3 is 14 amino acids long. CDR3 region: CSADRGGSTDTQYF. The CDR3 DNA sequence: TGCAGTGCCGATCGGGGCGGGAGTACAGATACGCAGTATTTT.

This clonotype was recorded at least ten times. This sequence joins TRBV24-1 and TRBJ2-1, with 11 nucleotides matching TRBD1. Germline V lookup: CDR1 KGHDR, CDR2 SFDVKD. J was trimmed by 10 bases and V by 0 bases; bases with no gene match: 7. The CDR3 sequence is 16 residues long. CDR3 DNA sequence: TGTGCCACCAGTGATTTGCGAGGACAGGGGGCCGAGGAGCAGTTCTTC. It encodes CATSDLRGQGAEEQFF.

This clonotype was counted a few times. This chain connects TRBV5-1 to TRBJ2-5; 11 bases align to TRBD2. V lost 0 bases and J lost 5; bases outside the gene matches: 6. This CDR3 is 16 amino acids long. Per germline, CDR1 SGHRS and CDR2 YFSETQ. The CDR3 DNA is TGCGCCAGCAGCTTGGTACTAGCGGGAGTCAGGGAGACCCAGTACTTC. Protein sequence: CASSLVLAGVRETQYF.

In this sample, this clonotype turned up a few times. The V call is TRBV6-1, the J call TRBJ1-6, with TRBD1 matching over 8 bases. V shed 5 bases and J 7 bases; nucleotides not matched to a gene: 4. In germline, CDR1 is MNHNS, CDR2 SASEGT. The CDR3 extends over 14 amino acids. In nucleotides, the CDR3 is TGTGCCAGCAGTAGGACAGGGCTCAATTCACCCCTCCACTTT. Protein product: CASSRTGLNSPLHF.

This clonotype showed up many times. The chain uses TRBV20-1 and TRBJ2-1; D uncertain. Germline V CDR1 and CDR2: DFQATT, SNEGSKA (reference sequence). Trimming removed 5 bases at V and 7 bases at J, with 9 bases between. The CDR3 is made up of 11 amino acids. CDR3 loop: CSALSGNEQFF. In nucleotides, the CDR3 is TGCAGTGCTCTATCTGGGAATGAGCAGTTCTTC.

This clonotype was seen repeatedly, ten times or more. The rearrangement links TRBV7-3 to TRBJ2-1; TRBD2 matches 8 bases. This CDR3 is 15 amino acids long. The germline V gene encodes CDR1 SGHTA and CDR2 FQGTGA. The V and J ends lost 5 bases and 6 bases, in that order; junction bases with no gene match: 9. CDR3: CASSASSGRGNEQFF. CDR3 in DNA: TGTGCCAGCAGCGCCTCTAGCGGGCGGGGCAATGAGCAGTTCTTC.